These 16 T cell receptor beta chains came from one sample sequenced in a study of response to subunit inactivated influenza vaccine. From the RT-PCR reads, TCRdb called clonotypes with MiXCR, one entry per CDR3 protein. The profile shows hundreds of thousands of distinct CDR3 sequences, about 10% of them singletons. These sequences were also reported in another study, on T cells expressing NK-cell markers. That paper states: A 5'RACE template switching approach incorporating UMIs was used to make TCR beta cDNA.

The sequences come from PBMCs from blood, collected on the day of vaccination. Receptors were obtained from a man aged 50-59 years who received an inactivated influenza vaccine.

This clonotype was observed a few times. The V gene is TRBV19, the J gene TRBJ2-6; D might be TRBD1 (6 bases). Germline V lookup: CDR1 LNHDA, CDR2 SQIVND (reference sequence). The V end lost 1 base, the J end lost 0 bases, and 19 bases lay between the germline ends. This CDR3 region has 20 residues. CDR3 DNA: TGTGCCAGTAGTATAGGTGGGGGCTTCGCTGGCTTCTCTGGGGCCAACGTCCTGACTTTC. Its translation is CASSIGGGFAGFSGANVLTF.

This sequence joins TRBV7-9 and TRBJ2-3; perhaps TRBD1 as D (5 bases). CDR1 is SEHNR and CDR2 is FQNEAQ in the germline V gene (reference sequence). Trimming left V 6 bases short and J 0 bases short, with 13 bases between. The CDR3 loop spans 15 amino acids. CDR3 in amino acids: CASRKGSGSTDTQYF. For the CDR3, the DNA is TGTGCCAGCAGAAAGGGGTCCGGGAGCACAGATACGCAGTATTTT.

This rearrangement joins TRBV28 to TRBJ2-7; 9 nucleotides align to TRBD1. The germline V gene has CDR1 MDHEN and CDR2 SYDVKM. The trim removed 5 bases at V and 3 bases at J, leaving 8 bases unmatched. CDR3 length: 15 residues. The CDR3 reads CASSPPGTGNYEQYF. CDR3 nucleotide sequence: TGTGCCAGCAGTCCGCCCGGGACAGGGAACTACGAGCAGTACTTC.

There are a few counts of this clonotype. This rearrangement joins TRBV24-1 to TRBJ2-1; D uncertain. With 5 bases removed from V and 3 bases from J, the gap between germline ends came to 7 bases. The CDR3 contains 13 residues. Germline CDR1 and CDR2: KGHDR and SFDVKD. The CDR3 nucleotides are TGTGCCACCAGTGGACCGATCTACAATGAGCAGTTCTTC. It codes for CATSGPIYNEQFF.

CDR3 sequence reads: CASSFLRGKAQETQYF. CDR3 DNA: TGTGCCAGCAGCTTCCTCCGGGGAAAGGCCCAAGAGACCCAGTACTTC. The V call is TRBV5-6, the J call TRBJ2-5; a possible D gene is TRBD2 (5 bases). The CDR3 runs to 16 residues. V dropped 2 bases and J dropped 1 base, with 15 bases sitting between them. The germline V gene encodes CDR1 SGHDT and CDR2 YYEEEE.

A few counts support this clonotype. The chain carries TRBV3-1 and TRBJ2-7; D may be TRBD1 (6 bases). CDR3 size: 11 residues. Trimming removed 1 base at V and 10 bases at J, with 8 bases between. Per germline, CDR1 LGHDT and CDR2 YNNKEL (reference sequence). The CDR3 loop is CASSQGDNQYF. The CDR3 coding sequence is TGTGCCAGCAGCCAAGGGGACAACCAGTACTTC.

This chain joins TRBV5-1 and TRBJ2-2, with D possibly TRBD2 on 5 matching bases. From germline, CDR1 is SGHRS and CDR2 YFSETQ. This CDR3 has 13 residues. Trimming shortened V by 4 bases and J by 4 bases, and 8 bases separated the two germline ends. CDR3 residues: CASSERLTGELFF. In DNA, the CDR3 is TGCGCCAGCAGCGAGCGGCTCACCGGGGAGCTGTTTTTT.

This clonotype occurred a few times. This chain uses TRBV20-1 with TRBJ2-3; 8 nucleotides line up with TRBD2. Germline CDR1 and CDR2: DFQATT and SNEGSKA (reference sequence). This CDR3 comprises 16 residues. J gave up 1 base and V 2 bases, and 8 bases lay outside the gene matches. The CDR3 loop reads CSARMVLAVRTDTQYF. CDR3 nucleotide sequence: TGCAGTGCTAGAATGGTACTAGCGGTACGCACAGATACGCAGTATTTT.

The chain has TRBV28 and TRBJ2-1; D gene ambiguous. Trimming removed 3 bases at V and 7 bases at J, with 10 bases between. Germline lookup yields CDR1 MDHEN and CDR2 SYDVKM. This CDR3 has 13 amino acids. CDR3 region: CASSFLMSNEQFF. CDR3 coding DNA: TGTGCCAGCAGTTTTTTGATGTCTAATGAGCAGTTCTTC.

This chain connects TRBV27 to TRBJ2-1; TRBD2 is a possible D gene (5 bases). The germline V gene has CDR1 MNHEY and CDR2 SMNVEV (reference sequence). V was clipped by 5 bases and J by 1 base, with 12 bases between them. The CDR3 has 15 amino acids. CDR3 nucleotide sequence: TGTGCCAGCAGTGGAGGACTTTCTTCCTACAATGAGCAGTTCTTC. Translated, it gives CASSGGLSSYNEQFF.

This clonotype was counted between two and nine times. The chain couples TRBV7-9 to TRBJ1-2, with D hard to call. Germline V gene data show CDR1 as SEHNR and CDR2 as FQNEAQ (reference sequence). Trimming took off 0 bases at V and 0 bases at J, with 8 bases between the two ends. The CDR3 runs to 15 residues. The CDR3 spells CASSLARATNYGYTF. Written as DNA, the CDR3 is TGTGCCAGCAGCTTAGCGAGGGCAACTAACTATGGCTACACCTTC.

The chain joins TRBV7-6 to TRBJ2-7, with 9 bases fitting TRBD1. CDR3 length: 20 residues. Losses at the gene ends were 0 bases for V and 0 bases for J; bases not matched to a gene: 15. Germline loops: CDR1 SGHVS, CDR2 FNYEAQ. The CDR3 sequence: CASSLAPTGTGITSSYEQYF. In DNA form, the CDR3 reads TGTGCCAGCAGCTTAGCTCCAACCGGGACAGGGATCACTAGCTCCTACGAGCAGTACTTC.

This clonotype was observed a few times. This chain joins TRBV4-2 and TRBJ2-3; the match to TRBD2 covers 16 bases. The CDR3 contains 19 residues. Germline trimming cut 1 base from V and 3 bases from J; bases unmatched to any gene: 7. In germline, CDR1 is LGHNA, CDR2 YNFKEQ. For the CDR3, the DNA is TGTGCCAGCAGCCAAGCGGGGACTAGCGGGGGGGCCCTAACAGATACGCAGTATTTT. As protein: CASSQAGTSGGALTDTQYF.

CDR3 DNA sequence: TGCGCCAGCAGCTTGGAGCTCGGGGAAAAAGAGACCCAGTACTTC. It specifies CASSLELGEKETQYF. The genes are TRBV5-1 and TRBJ2-5; D is perhaps TRBD2 (5 bases). CDR1 and CDR2 (germline): SGHRS, YFSETQ. V was shortened by 0 bases and J by 3 bases, with 12 bases between the two germline ends. The CDR3 spans 15 residues.

A few counts support this clonotype. V is TRBV18 and J is TRBJ2-2; D remains ambiguous. Trimming cost V 6 bases and J 1 base, with 12 bases left between them. The CDR3 length is 15 residues. Germline V gene data show CDR1 as KGHSH and CDR2 as LQKENI. The CDR3 coding sequence is TGTGCCAGCTCGAGAAACTACTTGAACACCGGGGAGCTGTTTTTT. Amino acids: CASSRNYLNTGELFF.

Ten or more counts support this clonotype. One junction end disagrees with the germline gene, perhaps due to a read error. The chain has TRBV4-1 and TRBJ2-3, with TRBD2 identical over 10 bases. The CDR3 is made up of 14 amino acids. Germline CDR1 reads MGHRA; CDR2 reads YSYEKL. This CDR3 reads CASSQAGGPDTQYF. CDR3 bases: TGTGCCAGCAGCCAAGCGGGAGGGCCCGATACGCAGTATTTT.